One and the same sample provided the 5 T cell receptor beta chains below, sequenced in a study of identifying expanded T cells in peripheral blood. Produced via immunoSEQ multiplex PCR; TCRdb's table is partial and in-frame only. The sample holds 100,000 to 150,000 clones, 75% to 90% seen once. Sequencing input: blood. Every receptor here comes from a person aged 18-69 years in good health.

The V gene is TRBV29-1, the J gene TRBJ1-1; D unresolved. Deletions cut 2 bases from V and 1 base from J, with 8 bases between. Germline CDR1 reads SQVTM; CDR2 reads ANQGSEA. The CDR3 is 13 amino acids. The DNA of the CDR3 is TGCAGCGTTGAACAAGGCAGGAACACTGAAGCTTTCTTT. Its protein is CSVEQGRNTEAFF.

The chain joins TRBV10-3 to TRBJ2-3, with unresolved D. Germline lookup yields CDR1 ENHRY and CDR2 SYGVKD. The V gene lost 6 bases and the J gene lost 5 bases, with 9 bases spanning the gap. The CDR3 has 12 residues. The CDR3 is CAIRAEVDTQYF. CDR3 bases: TGTGCCATCAGAGCCGAAGTAGATACGCAGTATTTT.

The J gene is TRBJ1-2, the V gene TRBV18; 7 bases agree with TRBD1. The V gene end was trimmed by 4 bases and the J gene end by 8 bases; junction bases not matched to a gene: 7. Germline V gene sequence: CDR1 KGHSH, CDR2 LQKENI. CDR3 size: 13 residues. The CDR3 DNA reads as TGTGCCAGCTCACGGGACAGCTATGGGGGCTACACCTTC. This encodes CASSRDSYGGYTF.

CDR3 in amino acids: CASSLNSYNEQFF. The DNA for the CDR3 is TGTGCCAGCAGCTTAAATTCCTACAATGAGCAGTTCTTC. The rearrangement uses TRBV7-3 and TRBJ2-1, with D unclear. This CDR3 has 13 residues. Per the germline V gene, CDR1 is SGHTA and CDR2 is FQGTGA. With 1 base removed from V and 1 base from J, the gap between germline ends came to 2 bases.

The J gene is TRBJ1-2, the V gene TRBV20-1; D gene ambiguous. The CDR3 contains 11 residues. Trimming cost V 4 bases and J 3 bases, with 6 bases left between them. In germline, CDR1 is DFQATT, CDR2 SNEGSKA (reference sequence). The CDR3 spells CSATEYYGYTF. Here the CDR3 DNA reads TGCAGTGCTACCGAATACTATGGCTACACCTTC.